This T cell receptor beta chain was sequenced during a study of cytomegalovirus exposure and HLA in healthy donors. Study-wide results and caveats: Reportedly, cytomegalovirus status was diagnosed with high sensitivity and specificity. In the roughly 130 validation repertoires, a later analysis found that first-cohort TCR clusters tended to co-occur.

Method: immunoSEQ multiplex PCR; TCRdb's copy keeps in-frame clones and lacks some. This sample yields more than 65,000 clones, of which about 92% are seen a single time; approximately 0.7% belongs to the top ten. The donors were members of the roughly 120-subject validation cohort (separate from the approximately 670-subject first cohort). In the case of this clone: Antigen unknown.

This CDR3 region has 16 residues. Germline assignment: CDR1 SGHTA and CDR2 FQGTGA. Germline trimming cut 0 bases from V and 5 bases from J; bases unmatched to any gene: 6. Input material: PBMCs. The clonotype originates from a man younger than 35 in good health and CMV-seronegative. V gene TRBV7-3 combines with J gene TRBJ2-1; 8 nucleotides match TRBD2. CDR3 loop: CASSLTTGGPHNEQFF. The CDR3 coding sequence is TGTGCCAGCAGCTTAACGACGGGGGGGCCTCACAATGAGCAGTTCTTC.